This T cell receptor (beta chain) came from a study of CD8 T cells in ankylosing spondylitis (dated by TCRdb to 2017 to 2019). As for the study more broadly: The study profiled T cell receptor beta repertoires in healthy donors and ankylosing spondylitis patients to find disease-linked TCR variants. The full study cohort was made up of under 30 ankylosing spondylitis patients and around 100 healthy donors. Samples of peripheral blood were taken, and for ankylosing spondylitis patients, synovial fluid was collected as well. Paper-wide results and their limitations: Some motif variants were previously reported in synovial fluid and blood of reactive arthritis patients, suggesting common disease-initiation mechanisms. In peripheral blood, the disease-linked clones were found at relatively low frequencies and had a CD8+ phenotype. According to the report, matched synovial fluid samples from ankylosing spondylitis patients were significantly enriched for the disease-linked clones. A TCR beta motif made up of roughly eight highly homologous amino acid variants appeared to be characteristic of blood from ankylosing spondylitis patients.

For sequencing, an Illumina HiSeq 2500 was employed. Quantitative 5'-RACE with molecular barcodes was the method used to prepare the TCR beta libraries. In the authors' own workflow: Disease-linked TCR variants were identified with a new computational method built on a probabilistic model of VDJ rearrangement. TCRdb reran the public reads through fastp at Q25 and MiXCR, keeping productive beta chains. Here each entry gathers all rows of one CDR3 protein and keeps the most common genes and DNA. TCRdb assigned the V and J calls; the authors' analysis was not used. In this sample the table shows roughly 400,000 distinct CDR3 sequences, 20% to 25% of which occur a single time. The ten largest clones add up to roughly a sixth of the sample. This clonotype has a count of ten or more. It has no known antigen specificity. No base quality values were provided; no much bigger clone lies one nucleotide off. The receptor comes from a male donor with ankylosing spondylitis. Sequenced: blood, either unsorted or a sorted T cell fraction (not recorded which).

DNA sequence: TGCGCCAGCAGCTACCGTGGACAGCAGAACACTGAAGCTTTCTTT. This codes for CASSYRGQQNTEAFF. The rearrangement joined TRBV4-1 to TRBJ1-1; the D gene is perhaps TRBD1, from 6 matching bases. The CDR3 runs 15 amino acids, cysteine and phenylalanine included. CDR3 DNA is the only sequence kept; it has 45 bases, read in frame from the first base. Trimming takes 5 bases from V and 1 base from J, and the germline ends sit 14 bases apart. The germline V gene sets CDR1 to MGHRA and CDR2 to YSYEKL.